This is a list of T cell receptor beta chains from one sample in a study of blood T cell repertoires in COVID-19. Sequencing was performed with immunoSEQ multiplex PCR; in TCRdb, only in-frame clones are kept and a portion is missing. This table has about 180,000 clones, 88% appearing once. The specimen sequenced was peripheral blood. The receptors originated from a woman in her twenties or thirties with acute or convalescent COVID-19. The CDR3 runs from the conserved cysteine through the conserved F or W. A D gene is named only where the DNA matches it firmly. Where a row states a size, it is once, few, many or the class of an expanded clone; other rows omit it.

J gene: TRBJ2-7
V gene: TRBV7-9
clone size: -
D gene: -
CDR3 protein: CASSLAEYEQYF
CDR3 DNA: TGTGCCAGCAGCTTAGCAGAGTACGAGCAGTACTTC

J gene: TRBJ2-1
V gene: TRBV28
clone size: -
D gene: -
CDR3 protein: CASTISGPNNEQFF
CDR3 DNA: TGTGCCAGCACCATCAGCGGGCCCAACAATGAGCAGTTCTTC

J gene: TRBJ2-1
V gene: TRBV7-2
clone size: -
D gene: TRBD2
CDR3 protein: CASSLSSGGYNEQFF
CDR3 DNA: TGTGCCAGCAGCTTAAGTAGCGGGGGCTACAATGAGCAGTTCTTC

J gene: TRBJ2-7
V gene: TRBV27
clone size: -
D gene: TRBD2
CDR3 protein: CGTPPGLAVYEQYF
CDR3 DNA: TGTGGCACACCGCCGGGACTAGCTGTGTACGAGCAGTACTTC

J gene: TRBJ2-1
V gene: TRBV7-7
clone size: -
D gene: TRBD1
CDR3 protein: CASSRGTGYNEQFF
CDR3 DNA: TGTGCTAGCAGCCGGGGGACAGGATACAATGAGCAGTTCTTC

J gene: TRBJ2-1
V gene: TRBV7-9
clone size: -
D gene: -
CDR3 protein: CASSLTRGMLGEQFF
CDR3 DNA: TGTGCCAGCAGCTTAACGAGAGGGATGTTGGGTGAGCAGTTCTTC

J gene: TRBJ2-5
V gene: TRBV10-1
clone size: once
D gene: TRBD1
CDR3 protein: CASSTDRDETQYF
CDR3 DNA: TGCGCCAGCAGCACGGACAGGGACGAGACCCAGTACTTC

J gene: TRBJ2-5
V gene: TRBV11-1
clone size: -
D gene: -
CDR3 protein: CASSLELVETQYF
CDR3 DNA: TGTGCCAGCAGCTTAGAGCTAGTTGAGACCCAGTACTTC

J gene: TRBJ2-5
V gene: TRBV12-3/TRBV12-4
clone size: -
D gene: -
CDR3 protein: CASTFDGETQYF
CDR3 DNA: TGTGCCAGCACCTTTGACGGGGAGACCCAGTACTTC

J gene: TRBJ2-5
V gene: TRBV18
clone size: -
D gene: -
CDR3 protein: CASSFTQETQYF
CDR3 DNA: TGTGCCAGCTCATTCACACAAGAGACCCAGTACTTC

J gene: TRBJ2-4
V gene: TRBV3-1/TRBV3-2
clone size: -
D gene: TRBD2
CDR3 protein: CASSQVAGRDSNIQYF
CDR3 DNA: TGTGCCAGCAGCCAGGTAGCCGGGAGGGATTCTAACATTCAGTACTTC

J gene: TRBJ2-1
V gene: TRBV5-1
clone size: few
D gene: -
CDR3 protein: CASSYTGNSYNEQFF
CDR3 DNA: TGCGCCAGCAGCTATACGGGAAACTCCTACAATGAGCAGTTCTTC

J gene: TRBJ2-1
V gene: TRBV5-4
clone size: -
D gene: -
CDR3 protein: CASSLDTNEQFF
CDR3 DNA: TGTGCCAGCAGCCTCGACACCAATGAGCAGTTCTTC

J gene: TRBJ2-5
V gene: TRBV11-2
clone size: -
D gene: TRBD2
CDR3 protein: CASSLDPGGETQYF
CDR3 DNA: TGTGCCAGCAGCTTAGATCCGGGGGGAGAGACCCAGTACTTC

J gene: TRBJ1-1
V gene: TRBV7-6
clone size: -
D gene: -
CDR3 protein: CASSLAPWQNTEAFF
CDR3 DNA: TGTGCCAGCAGCTTAGCGCCGTGGCAGAACACTGAAGCTTTCTTT

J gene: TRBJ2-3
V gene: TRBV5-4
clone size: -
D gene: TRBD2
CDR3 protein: CASTGLGLTDTQYF
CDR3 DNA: TGTGCCAGCACCGGACTAGGGCTCACAGATACGCAGTATTTT

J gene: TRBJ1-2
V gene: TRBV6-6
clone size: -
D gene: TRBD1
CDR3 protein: CASSYPGQGNYGYTF
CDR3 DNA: TGTGCCAGCAGTTACCCCGGACAGGGGAACTATGGCTACACCTTC

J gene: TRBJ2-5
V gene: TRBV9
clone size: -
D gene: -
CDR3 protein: CASSATGYQETQYF
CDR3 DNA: TGTGCCAGCAGCGCTACAGGGTACCAAGAGACCCAGTACTTC

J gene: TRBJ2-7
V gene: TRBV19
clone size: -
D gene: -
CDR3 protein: CASNGLFPPFEQYF
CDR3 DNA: TGTGCCAGTAACGGACTCTTCCCCCCTTTCGAGCAGTACTTC

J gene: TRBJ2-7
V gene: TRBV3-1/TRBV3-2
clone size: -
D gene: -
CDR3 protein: CASSQDQWLYSNEQYF
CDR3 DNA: TGTGCCAGCAGCCAAGATCAGTGGCTTTATTCCAACGAGCAGTACTTC

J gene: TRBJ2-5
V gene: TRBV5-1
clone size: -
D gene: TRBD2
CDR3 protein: CASSPTSIETQYF
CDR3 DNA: TGCGCCAGCAGCCCGACTAGCATTGAGACCCAGTACTTC

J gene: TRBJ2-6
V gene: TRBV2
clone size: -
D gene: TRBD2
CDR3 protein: CASGGGTSGANVLTF
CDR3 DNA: TGTGCCAGCGGCGGGGGGACCTCTGGGGCCAACGTCCTGACTTTC

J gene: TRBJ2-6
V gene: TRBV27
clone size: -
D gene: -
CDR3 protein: CATGVSGANVLTF
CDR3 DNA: TGTGCCACCGGGGTGTCTGGGGCCAACGTCCTGACTTTC

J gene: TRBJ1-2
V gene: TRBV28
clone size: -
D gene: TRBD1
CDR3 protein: CASSWTGIGSYGYTF
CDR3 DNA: TGTGCCAGCAGTTGGACAGGGATCGGGAGCTATGGCTACACCTTC

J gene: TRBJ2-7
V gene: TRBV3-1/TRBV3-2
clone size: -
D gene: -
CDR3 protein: CASSQDRVRQYF
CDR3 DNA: TGTGCCAGCAGCCAAGACCGGGTTCGTCAATACTTC

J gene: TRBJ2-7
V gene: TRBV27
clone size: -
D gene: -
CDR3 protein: CASSLDSLSSYEQYF
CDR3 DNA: TGTGCCAGCAGTTTGGACAGCCTCAGCTCCTACGAGCAGTACTTC

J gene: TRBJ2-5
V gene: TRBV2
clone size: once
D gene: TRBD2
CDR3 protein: CASSPGLDRGETQYF
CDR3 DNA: TGTGCCAGCAGCCCAGGACTAGACCGAGGAGAGACCCAGTACTTC

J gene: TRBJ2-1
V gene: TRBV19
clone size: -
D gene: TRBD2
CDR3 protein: CASNWGSGRGDEQFF
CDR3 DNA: TGTGCCAGTAATTGGGGTAGCGGGAGGGGAGATGAGCAGTTCTTC

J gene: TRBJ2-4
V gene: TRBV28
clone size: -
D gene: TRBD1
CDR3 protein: CASAGQGASRAKNIQYF
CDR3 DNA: TGTGCCAGCGCCGGACAGGGGGCGAGCCGGGCCAAAAACATTCAGTACTTC

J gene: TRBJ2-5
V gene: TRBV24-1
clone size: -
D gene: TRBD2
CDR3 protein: CATSDSRTSGETQYF
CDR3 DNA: TGTGCCACCAGTGACTCCCGGACTAGCGGAGAGACCCAGTACTTC

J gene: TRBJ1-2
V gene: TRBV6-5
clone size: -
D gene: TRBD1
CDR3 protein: CASWKQGYDGYTF
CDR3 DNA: TGTGCCAGTTGGAAACAGGGGTACGATGGCTACACCTTC

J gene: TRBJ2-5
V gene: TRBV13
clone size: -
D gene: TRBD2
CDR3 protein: CASSSGLAVKETQYF
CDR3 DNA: TGTGCCAGCAGCTCTGGACTAGCGGTAAAAGAGACCCAGTACTTC

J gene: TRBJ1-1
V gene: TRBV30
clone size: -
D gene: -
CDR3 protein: CAAGMNTEAFF
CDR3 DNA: TGTGCCGCCGGGATGAACACTGAAGCTTTCTTT

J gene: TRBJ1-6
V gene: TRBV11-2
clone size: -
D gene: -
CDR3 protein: CASSADMNSPLHF
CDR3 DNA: TGTGCCAGCTCGGCGGATATGAATTCACCCCTCCACTTT

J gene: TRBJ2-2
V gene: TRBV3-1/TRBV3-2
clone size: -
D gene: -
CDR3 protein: CASSPVTNTGELFF
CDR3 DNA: TGTGCCAGCAGCCCGGTCACGAACACCGGGGAGCTGTTTTTT

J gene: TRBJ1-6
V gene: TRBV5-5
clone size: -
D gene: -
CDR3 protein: CASKRLQTGKDRSPLHF
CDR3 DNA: TGTGCCAGCAAAAGACTACAAACGGGGAAAGATAGGTCACCCCTCCACTTT

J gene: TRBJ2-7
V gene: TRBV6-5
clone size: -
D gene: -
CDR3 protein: CATQKTGVGVYEQYF
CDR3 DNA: TGTGCCACACAAAAAACGGGAGTAGGGGTCTACGAGCAGTACTTC

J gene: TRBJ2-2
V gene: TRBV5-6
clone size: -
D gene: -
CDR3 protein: CASSLTVLNTGELFF
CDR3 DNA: TGTGCCAGCAGCTTAACTGTTCTGAACACCGGGGAGCTGTTTTTT

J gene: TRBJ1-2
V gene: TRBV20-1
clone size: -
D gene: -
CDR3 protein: CSASYPGFNYGYTF
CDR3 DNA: TGCAGTGCTAGTTACCCGGGATTTAACTATGGCTACACCTTC

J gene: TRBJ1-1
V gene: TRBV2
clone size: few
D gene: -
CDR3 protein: CASSEVIQTRWRAFF
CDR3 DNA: TGTGCCAGCAGTGAAGTAATCCAGACCCGATGGAGGGCTTTCTTT

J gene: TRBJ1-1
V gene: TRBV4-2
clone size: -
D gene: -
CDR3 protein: CASSQEWRSPRVTEAFF
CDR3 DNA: TGTGCCAGCAGCCAAGAGTGGCGTAGCCCCCGGGTCACTGAAGCTTTCTTT

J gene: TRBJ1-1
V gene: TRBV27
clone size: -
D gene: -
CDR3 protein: CASSFRGITEAFF
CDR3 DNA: TGTGCCAGCAGTTTCCGGGGAATAACTGAAGCTTTCTTT

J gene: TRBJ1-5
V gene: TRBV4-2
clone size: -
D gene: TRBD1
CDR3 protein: CASGLSGGGNQPQHF
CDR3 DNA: TGTGCCAGCGGACTATCAGGGGGAGGCAATCAGCCCCAGCATTTT

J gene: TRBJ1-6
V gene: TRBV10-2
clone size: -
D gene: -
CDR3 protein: CASRQVYNSPLHF
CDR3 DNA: TGCGCCAGCAGACAGGTTTATAATTCACCCCTCCACTTT

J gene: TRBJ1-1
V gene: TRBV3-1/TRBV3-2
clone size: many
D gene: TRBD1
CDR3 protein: CASSLRQGRLAFF
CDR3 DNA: TGTGCCAGCAGCCTCCGACAGGGGCGTCTGGCTTTCTTT

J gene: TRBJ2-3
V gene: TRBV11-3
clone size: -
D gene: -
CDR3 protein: CASSPRVGPTDTQYF
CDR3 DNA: TGTGCCAGCAGCCCTAGGGTGGGGCCCACAGATACGCAGTATTTT

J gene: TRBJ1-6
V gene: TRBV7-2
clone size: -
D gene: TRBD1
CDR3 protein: CASSQRSGGLIPLHF
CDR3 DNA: TGTGCCAGCAGCCAGAGATCAGGGGGGTTAATCCCCCTCCACTTT

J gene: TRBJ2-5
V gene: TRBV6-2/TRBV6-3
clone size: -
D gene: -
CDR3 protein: CASSLPGLYTPYF
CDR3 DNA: TGTGCCAGCAGTTTGCCGGGACTTTATACACCGTACTTC

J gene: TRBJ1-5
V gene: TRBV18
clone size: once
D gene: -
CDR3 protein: CASSQGGSSNQPQHF
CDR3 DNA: TGTGCCAGCTCACAAGGAGGGTCGAGCAATCAGCCCCAGCATTTT

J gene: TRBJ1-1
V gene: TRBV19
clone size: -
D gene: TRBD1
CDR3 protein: CASNRGLNTEAFF
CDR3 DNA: TGTGCCAGTAACAGGGGGCTGAACACTGAAGCTTTCTTT

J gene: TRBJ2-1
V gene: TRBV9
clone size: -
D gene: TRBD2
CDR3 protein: CASSGEGRGEFF
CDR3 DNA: TGTGCCAGCAGCGGTGAGGGGAGGGGCGAGTTCTTC

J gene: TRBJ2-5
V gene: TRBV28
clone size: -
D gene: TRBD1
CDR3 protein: CASSPTGASETQYF
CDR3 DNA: TGTGCCAGCAGTCCGACAGGGGCGTCAGAGACCCAGTACTTC

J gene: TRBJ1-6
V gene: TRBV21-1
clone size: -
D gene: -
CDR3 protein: CASCRTPSSYNSPLHF
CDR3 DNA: TGTGCCAGCTGCCGGACACCTAGCTCCTATAATTCACCCCTCCACTTT